This is a list of T cell receptor beta chains from one sample in a study of T cells in Graves' hyperthyroidism and ophthalmopathy. A single record per CDR3 protein comes from TCRdb applying MiXCR to the multiplex PCR reads. Altogether roughly 530,000 distinct CDR3 sequences are present, about 15% being singletons, with the ten largest covering approximately 15%. The sequenced sample was blood. The receptors originated from a woman between 18 and 29 years old with Graves' ophthalmopathy. Each CDR3 is given with its conserved first and last residue. D genes are given only for firm matches. Not every row has a clone size; where given, it reads once, few, many or a size class.

>TRBV4-1|many|TRBJ1-1|NA
CASSPTLGTEAFF
TGCGCCAGCAGTCCTACCTTGGGCACTGAAGCTTTCTTT
>TRBV28|many|TRBJ1-5|NA
CASSLKIQPQHF
TGTGCCAGCAGTTTAAAGATTCAGCCCCAGCATTTT
>TRBV12-3/TRBV12-4|NA|TRBJ1-2|NA
CASSLIWGGGPGYTF
TGTGCCAGCTCCCTTATATGGGGGGGGGGGCCCGGCTACACCTTC
>TRBV20-1|NA|TRBJ1-3|NA
CSADDFIQGSGNTIYF
TGCAGTGCTGACGACTTTATACAGGGCTCTGGAAACACCATATATTTT
>TRBV3-1|many|TRBJ2-1|TRBD2
CASSQGLALSSYNEQFF
TGTGCCAGCAGCCAAGGACTAGCGTTAAGCTCCTACAATGAGCAGTTCTTC
>TRBV12-3/TRBV12-4|many|TRBJ1-5|NA
CASSSRFSVMDNQPQHF
TGTGCCAGCAGTTCGAGATTTTCGGTTATGGACAATCAGCCCCAGCATTTT
>TRBV24-1|NA|TRBJ2-3|TRBD2
CATSDPRTSGDTDTQYF
TGTGCCACCAGTGATCCGCGGACTAGCGGGGACACAGATACGCAGTATTTT
>TRBV29-1|many|TRBJ2-1|TRBD1
CSVQTGQGANEQFF
TGCAGCGTTCAAACGGGACAGGGGGCCAATGAGCAGTTCTTC
>TRBV7-9|many|TRBJ2-3|TRBD1
CASSGRGRGDTQYF
TGTGCCAGCAGCGGCAGGGGGCGAGGCGATACGCAGTATTTT
>TRBV7-2|few|TRBJ2-3|TRBD2
CASSLRGRGGAGADTQYF
TGTGCCAGCAGCTTAAGGGGGCGCGGGGGGGCCGGAGCAGATACGCAGTATTTT
>TRBV4-1|NA|TRBJ2-7|NA
CASSFTGQDYYEQYF
TGCGCCAGCAGTTTCACGGGACAAGATTATTACGAGCAGTACTTC
>TRBV9|NA|TRBJ2-6|NA
CASSVERGLPRSGANVLTF
TGTGCCAGCAGCGTAGAGAGGGGACTCCCTCGCTCTGGGGCCAACGTCCTGACTTTC
>TRBV29-1|few|TRBJ2-7|NA
CSVESASRESYEQYF
TGCAGCGTTGAAAGTGCCTCCCGAGAGTCCTACGAGCAGTACTTC
>TRBV30|few|TRBJ2-4|NA
CAWTGKNIQYF
TGTGCCTGGACAGGCAAAAACATTCAGTACTTC
>TRBV28|many|TRBJ2-7|NA
CASSLWDFLSSYEQYF
TGTGCCAGCAGTTTATGGGACTTTCTCAGCTCCTACGAGCAGTACTTC
>TRBV6-1|many|TRBJ2-7|NA
CASSDPGDSRRGEQYF
TGTGCCAGCAGTGATCCTGGAGACAGTAGGAGGGGCGAGCAGTACTTC
>TRBV12-3/TRBV12-4|many|TRBJ2-7|TRBD2
CASSVSSGGFSEQYF
TGTGCCAGCAGTGTATCTAGCGGAGGGTTTTCCGAGCAGTACTTC
>TRBV28|NA|TRBJ2-2|TRBD2
CASRHSGGARTGELFF
TGTGCCAGCAGGCATAGCGGGGGGGCCAGGACCGGGGAGCTGTTTTTT
>TRBV6-1|many|TRBJ1-1|NA
CASSNPALYTEAFF
TGTGCCAGCAGTAACCCGGCCTTGTACACTGAAGCTTTCTTT
>TRBV28|few|TRBJ1-6|NA
CASRGRNNSPLHF
TGTGCCAGCAGGGGGCGGAATAATTCACCCCTCCACTTT
>TRBV12-3/TRBV12-4|NA|TRBJ2-2|TRBD2
CASRISGRNTGELFF
TGTGCCAGCAGGATTAGCGGGAGGAACACCGGGGAGCTGTTTTTT
>TRBV28|many|TRBJ1-1|TRBD1
CASSIQGLAEAFF
TGTGCCAGCAGTATACAGGGGCTAGCTGAAGCTTTCTTT
>TRBV6-5|few|TRBJ2-2|NA
CASSYQKGGYTGELFF
TGTGCCAGCAGTTACCAAAAAGGCGGCTACACCGGGGAGCTGTTTTTT
>TRBV18|many|TRBJ1-1|NA
CASSPSVSGSTEAFF
TGTGCCAGCTCACCAAGCGTATCAGGGAGCACTGAAGCTTTCTTT
>TRBV7-3|many|TRBJ1-1|TRBD1
CASSLDRGDTEAFF
TGTGCCAGCAGCTTAGACAGGGGAGATACTGAAGCTTTCTTT
>TRBV19|NA|TRBJ1-1|NA
CASSISVGTEAFF
TGTGCCAGTAGTATATCGGTCGGCACTGAAGCTTTCTTT
>TRBV5-6|NA|TRBJ2-1|NA
CASSAGVDNEQFF
TGTGCCAGCAGCGCGGGCGTGGACAATGAGCAGTTCTTC
>TRBV20-1|few|TRBJ2-3|NA
CSASGPEDTQYF
TGCAGTGCTAGTGGCCCCGAGGATACGCAGTATTTT
>TRBV28|many|TRBJ2-7|TRBD2
CASSLSAGGREQYF
TGTGCCAGCAGTTTGTCAGCGGGAGGTCGGGAGCAGTACTTC
>TRBV9|few|TRBJ2-1|NA
CASSKSLTSIEQFF
TGTGCCAGCAGCAAAAGCCTTACTAGTATTGAGCAGTTCTTC
>TRBV7-3|NA|TRBJ2-2|NA
CASSPQAGANTGELFF
TGTGCCAGCAGCCCCCAGGCTGGGGCGAACACCGGGGAGCTGTTTTTT
>TRBV9|few|TRBJ2-7|TRBD2
CASSVGVAGTYEQYF
TGTGCCAGCAGCGTAGGGGTAGCGGGCACCTACGAGCAGTACTTC
>TRBV6-6|many|TRBJ2-3|NA
CASSYTRTSTDTQYF
TGTGCCAGCAGTTACACTAGGACAAGCACAGATACGCAGTATTTT
>TRBV27|many|TRBJ2-7|TRBD1
CASSIGEGAEQYF
TGTGCCAGCAGTATCGGCGAGGGGGCCGAGCAGTACTTC
>TRBV6-1|many|TRBJ1-2|NA
CASSEVSAGTTGYTF
TGTGCCAGCAGTGAGGTTTCTGCCGGGACAACTGGCTACACCTTC
>TRBV28|NA|TRBJ1-1|NA
CASSVYGWVGAFF
TGTGCCAGCAGCGTATATGGTTGGGTAGGAGCTTTCTTT
>TRBV15|many|TRBJ2-2|NA
CATSRVIATGELFF
TGTGCCACCAGCAGAGTGATTGCCACCGGGGAGCTGTTTTTT
>TRBV6-2/TRBV6-3|many|TRBJ1-1|NA
CASSSTMNTEAFF
TGTGCCAGCAGTTCGACAATGAACACTGAAGCTTTCTTT
>TRBV5-6|many|TRBJ2-7|NA
CASSLVTDSYEQYF
TGTGCCAGCAGCTTGGTGACAGATTCCTACGAGCAGTACTTC
>TRBV18|few|TRBJ2-7|TRBD1
CASQMRQGYEQYF
TGTGCCAGCCAGATGAGACAGGGCTACGAGCAGTACTTC
>TRBV10-3|NA|TRBJ2-2|NA
CAITRGTNTGELFF
TGTGCCATCACCCGGGGTACGAACACCGGGGAGCTGTTTTTT
>TRBV14|few|TRBJ2-7|NA
CASSQVQLPYEQYF
TGTGCCAGCAGCCAAGTACAGCTTCCCTACGAGCAGTACTTC
>TRBV20-1|few|TRBJ1-1|NA
CSALDGLNTEAFF
TGCAGTGCTTTGGACGGACTGAACACTGAAGCTTTCTTT
>TRBV7-3|many|TRBJ2-3|NA
CASSLEPGAVGTDTQYF
TGTGCCAGCAGCTTGGAACCTGGGGCCGTAGGCACAGATACGCAGTATTTT
>TRBV28|once|TRBJ2-7|NA
CASTPGSGEQYF
TGTGCCAGCACCCCAGGGTCGGGCGAGCAGTACTTC
>TRBV30|many|TRBJ1-2|NA
CACAGGAGANYGYTF
TGTGCCTGCGCCGGGGGGGCAGGAGCTAACTATGGCTACACCTTC
>TRBV10-3|many|TRBJ1-1|TRBD1
CAISDRDSWDTEAFF
TGTGCCATCAGTGACCGGGACAGCTGGGACACTGAAGCTTTCTTT
>TRBV7-9|many|TRBJ2-3|NA
CASSLVGSGTDTQYF
TGTGCCAGCAGCTTAGTGGGTAGCGGCACAGATACGCAGTATTTT
>TRBV14|many|TRBJ2-7|NA
CASSHPDSSHEQYF
TGTGCCAGCAGCCACCCTGACAGTTCCCACGAGCAGTACTTC
>TRBV28|many|TRBJ2-4|TRBD1
CASSRPQGVGTKNIQYF
TGTGCCAGCAGTAGACCACAGGGGGTTGGGACCAAAAACATTCAGTACTTC
>TRBV4-1|NA|TRBJ1-1|NA
CASSRSPNTEAFF
TGCGCCAGCAGCCGTAGTCCGAACACTGAAGCTTTCTTT
>TRBV14|few|TRBJ2-7|TRBD2
CASSQDSAGGYEQYF
TGTGCCAGCAGCCAAGATTCGGCGGGAGGCTACGAGCAGTACTTC
>TRBV30|many|TRBJ2-5|NA
CAWRPTGEGETQYF
TGTGCCTGGAGGCCTACAGGGGAGGGGGAGACCCAGTACTTC